This TCR beta chain was profiled in a study of blood T cell repertoires in COVID-19. Overall study context: Collection of acute and convalescent COVID-19 samples took place in the United States, Italy and Spain. Sources were T cells, B-cell-depleted T cells, or PBMCs; the material itself was cDNA or gDNA.

Those enrolled in Seattle joined during active infection and were followed longitudinally afterward. V was cut by 4 bases and J by 2 bases, with 15 bases left in between. The length of the CDR3 is 15 residues. The germline gives CDR1 GTSNPN, CDR2 SVGIG (reference sequence). Original analysis: Researchers report that nucleated cell counts were estimated from reference gene primer amplification. Profiled with immunoSEQ multiplex PCR; TCRdb holds only in-frame clones, not every one. The V and J calls and clone size are taken from that table; D and trimming were inferred from the DNA. This table holds approximately 290,000 clones, roughly 84% found once.

Sequenced material: peripheral blood. This TCR was recovered from a human donor with COVID-19, enrolled during active disease. The donor label of this sample is uncertain. V gene TRBV30 combines with J gene TRBJ1-3; D remains ambiguous. In nucleotides, the CDR3 is TGTGCCTGGACATGGGCCAGCCAGGCTGGAAACACCATATATTTT. Its translation: CAWTWASQAGNTIYF.